This TCR beta chain derives from a study of T cell responses to AZD1222 COVID-19 vaccine. Study outcomes and limitations: Just 5 to 7 people given AZD1222 tested seropositive at baseline. Without day 14 samples, only post-peak T cell repertoires were studied. Spike-specific TCR breadth rose after two AZD1222 doses, and depth rose as well.

The repertoire was sequenced with immunoSEQ multiplex PCR; TCRdb's copy has only in-frame clones and lacks some. The sample lists roughly 150,000 clones; 85% to 95% were seen once. Of note for this clone: Its antigen is as yet unknown.

Per the germline V gene, CDR1 is SGHRS and CDR2 is YFSETQ. The CDR3 is 15 residues long. Trimming removed 0 bases at V and 5 bases at J, with 12 bases between. The chain links TRBV5-1 to TRBJ1-5; unclear D gene. The sequence derives from an adult in good health. The sample here was peripheral blood, taken on day 0 of AZD1222 vaccination. This chain's CDR3 is CASSLEGRWDQPQHF. The CDR3 nucleotides are TGCGCCAGCAGCTTGGAAGGGCGGTGGGATCAGCCCCAGCATTTT. Together with reference TRBV5-1 and TRBJ1-5, the CDR3 gives the full variable domain: KAGVTQTPRYLIKTRGQQVTLSCSPISGHRSVSWYQQTPGQGLQFLFEYFSETQRNKGNFPGRFSGRQFSNSRSEMNVSTLELGDSALYLCASSLEGRWDQPQHFGDGTRLSIL.